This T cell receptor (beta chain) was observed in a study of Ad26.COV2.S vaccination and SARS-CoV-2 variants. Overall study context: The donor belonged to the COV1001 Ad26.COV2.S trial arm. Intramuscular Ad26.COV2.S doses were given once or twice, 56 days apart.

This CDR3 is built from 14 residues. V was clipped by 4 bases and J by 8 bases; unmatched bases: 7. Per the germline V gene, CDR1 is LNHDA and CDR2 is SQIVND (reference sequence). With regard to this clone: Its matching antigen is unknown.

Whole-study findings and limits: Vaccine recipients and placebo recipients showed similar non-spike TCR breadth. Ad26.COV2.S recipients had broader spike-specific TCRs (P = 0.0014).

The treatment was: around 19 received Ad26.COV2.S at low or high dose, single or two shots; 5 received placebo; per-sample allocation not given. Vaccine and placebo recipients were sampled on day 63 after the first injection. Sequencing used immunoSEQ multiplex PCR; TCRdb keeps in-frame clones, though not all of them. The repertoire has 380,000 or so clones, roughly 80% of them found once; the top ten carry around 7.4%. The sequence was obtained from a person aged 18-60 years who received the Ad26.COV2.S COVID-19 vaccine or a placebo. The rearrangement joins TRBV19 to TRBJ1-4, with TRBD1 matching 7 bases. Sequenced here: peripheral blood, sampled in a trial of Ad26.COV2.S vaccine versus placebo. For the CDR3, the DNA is TGTGCCAGTAGTAAAACAGGGGTAGAGGAAAAACTGTTTTTT. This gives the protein CASSKTGVEEKLFF.